The present TCR beta chain was sequenced within a study of blood T cells in healthy people across ages. Study conclusions and caveats: Across the age range, TCR beta diversity per million T cells fell in a roughly linear way. TCR beta diversity tracked closely with naive T cell percentage.

This clonotype came up many times. The target antigen is unknown. Using a J-beta primer mix together with a sample-barcoded 5' primer, a second PCR was run for about 7 to 12 cycles. Each of the cDNA molecules was tagged by a template-switch adaptor with 12 random nucleotides. Each CDR3 protein gets one entry after TCRdb re-called the 5' RACE reads with MiXCR. The sample carries almost 300,000 distinct CDR3 sequences, roughly 26% recorded once. Russia was home to the donors, healthy Caucasian individuals aged about 6 to 90. What was sequenced was blood. This TCR came from a woman in her 70s in good health.

The CDR3 here is CASSWTGPDNEQYF. The CDR3 DNA reads TGTGCCAGCAGCTGGACCGGGCCGGACAACGAGCAGTACTTC. The chain is built from TRBV5-6 and TRBJ2-7, with D possibly matching TRBD1 (5 bases). Trimming pared 3 bases from V and 5 bases from J, leaving 15 bases between. This CDR3 has 14 residues. CDR1 and CDR2 (germline): SGHDT, YYEEEE.